Presented here are 18 T cell receptor beta chains from one specimen sequenced in a study of blood T cell repertoires in COVID-19. Sequencing was performed with immunoSEQ multiplex PCR; in TCRdb, only in-frame clones are kept and a portion is missing. The sample carries roughly 100,000 clones, about four fifths recorded once. The specimen was peripheral blood. The source of these receptors is a man aged 55 to 70 with acute or convalescent COVID-19.

This CDR3 reads CASSGGLAMSGELFF. The CDR3 region has the DNA TGTGCCAGCAGCGGGGGACTAGCGATGTCCGGGGAGCTGTTTTTT. The chain couples TRBV5-4 to TRBJ2-2; 10 positions agree with TRBD2. The V segment lost 4 bases and the J segment 6 bases; nucleotides outside the gene matches: 6. CDR3 length: 15 residues. CDR1 is SGHNT and CDR2 is YYREEE in the germline V gene (reference sequence).

V usage is TRBV5-1 and J usage is TRBJ1-2; D remains ambiguous. The V gene's germline CDR1 is SGHRS and CDR2 YFSETQ. The CDR3 has 14 amino acids. V dropped 5 bases and J dropped 0 bases, with 11 bases sitting between them. DNA of the CDR3: TGCGCCAGCAGTTCTGGAGAATCTAACTATGGCTACACCTTC. It specifies CASSSGESNYGYTF.

The V and J genes are TRBV6-1 and TRBJ1-2, with TRBD1 identical over 8 bases. The CDR3 loop spans 16 amino acids. Per the germline V gene, CDR1 is MNHNS and CDR2 is SASEGT. V lost 2 bases to trimming and J lost 8 bases; unmatched junction nucleotides: 13. This CDR3 reads CASSEPSLLTGDGYTF. CDR3 DNA sequence: TGTGCCAGCAGTGAACCCTCCCTACTGACAGGGGACGGCTACACCTTC.

The chain links TRBV5-1 to TRBJ2-3; tentative D call: TRBD2 (5 bases). Trimming stripped 5 bases from V and 6 bases from J, with 13 bases between. Per the germline V gene, CDR1 is SGHRS and CDR2 is YFSETQ. This CDR3 contains 13 residues. In nucleotides, the CDR3 is TGCGCCAGCAGACTAGTGGGTGAGGATACGCAGTATTTT. Translating gives CASRLVGEDTQYF.

This sequence joins TRBV24-1 and TRBJ2-2; the match to TRBD1 covers 9 bases. The CDR3 is made up of 16 amino acids. In germline, CDR1 is KGHDR, CDR2 SFDVKD. V was clipped by 3 bases and J by 9 bases; unmatched bases: 10. CDR3 loop: CATSDPGTGLSRELFF. The DNA of the CDR3 is TGTGCCACCAGTGATCCCGGGACAGGGTTGAGTAGGGAGCTGTTTTTT.

In its sample, this clone was seen once. The J gene is TRBJ1-2, the V gene TRBV7-2; D is possibly TRBD1 (6 bases). This CDR3 comprises 15 residues. Germline V gene data show CDR1 as SGHTA and CDR2 as FQGNSA. V lost 5 bases and J 7 bases, leaving 20 bases between the germline ends. This CDR3 reads CASSPRTTPRGGYTF. In DNA form, the CDR3 reads TGTGCCAGCAGCCCTCGGACCACCCCCAGGGGTGGCTACACCTTC.

The V gene is TRBV10-1, the J gene TRBJ2-5; D is undetermined. The CDR3 loop spans 12 amino acids. From germline, CDR1 is WNHNN and CDR2 SYGVQD (reference sequence). With 10 bases removed from V and 4 bases from J, the gap between germline ends came to 13 bases. Here the CDR3 DNA reads TGCGCCACCCTTGCGAGAGGAGAGACCCAGTACTTC. It yields the protein CATLARGETQYF.

For the CDR3, the DNA is TGTGCCAGCAGCTTAAGGGTAGGGCGGGATCGCAATGAGCAGTTCTTC. Translated: CASSLRVGRDRNEQFF. V and J are TRBV7-2 and TRBJ2-1; TRBD2 might be the D (6 bases). The CDR3 contains 16 residues. Trimming shortened V by 2 bases and J by 6 bases, and 17 bases separated the two germline ends. Germline V gives CDR1 SGHTA, CDR2 FQGNSA.

The count of this clone is one. This rearrangement joins TRBV6-2 or TRBV6-3 to TRBJ1-5, with D unclear. Deletions cut 6 bases from V and 5 bases from J, with 8 bases between. The CDR3 extends over 12 amino acids. Germline V gene data show CDR1 as MNHEY and CDR2 as SVGEGT. The CDR3 protein is CASSQPYQPQHF. CDR3 nucleotide sequence: TGTGCCAGCAGCCAGCCCTATCAGCCCCAGCATTTT.

CDR3 DNA sequence: TGTGCCAGCAGTTACTCCACAGGCTACCTCAATGAGCAGTTCTTC. It specifies CASSYSTGYLNEQFF. V usage is TRBV6-5 and J usage is TRBJ2-1, with D maybe TRBD1 (5 bases). Germline lookup yields CDR1 MNHEY and CDR2 SVGAGI. Trimming removed 0 bases at V and 6 bases at J, with 12 bases between. This CDR3 contains 15 residues.

This clone appeared once. The CDR3 loop is CASSPGELAGRGEQFF. CDR3 sequence (DNA): TGTGCCAGCAGCCCAGGGGAGCTAGCGGGACGCGGTGAGCAGTTCTTC. The gene calls are TRBV5-4 and TRBJ2-1; TRBD2 matches at 9 bases. The V and J ends lost 4 bases and 9 bases, in that order; junction bases with no gene match: 14. Germline assignment: CDR1 SGHNT and CDR2 YYREEE (reference sequence). CDR3 length equals 16 residues. Variable domain in full (rest from reference TRBV5-4 and TRBJ2-1): ETGVTQSPTHLIKTRGQQVTLRCSSQSGHNTVSWYQQALGQGPQFIFQYYREEENGRGNFPPRFSGLQFPNYSSELNVNALELDDSALYLCASSPGELAGRGEQFFGPGTRLTVL.

This clone appeared a single time. V is TRBV5-1 and J is TRBJ1-2; 7 bases fit TRBD1. CDR1 and CDR2 (germline): SGHRS, YFSETQ. There are 15 residues in the CDR3. The V gene end was trimmed by 4 bases and the J gene end by 7 bases; junction bases not matched to a gene: 13. For the CDR3, the DNA is TGCGCCAGCAGCCTTTGGACACAGGGGCAGGGTGGCTACACCTTC. This gives the protein CASSLWTQGQGGYTF.

The chain has TRBV10-2 and TRBJ1-5; TRBD1 agrees at 7 bases. The CDR3 runs 16 residues. Per the germline V gene, CDR1 is WSHSY and CDR2 is SAAADI. V was clipped by 11 bases and J by 0 bases; unmatched bases: 13. The CDR3: CAAKPGQFDSNQPQHF. The CDR3 bases are TGCGCCGCAAAACCGGGACAGTTTGATAGCAATCAGCCCCAGCATTTT.

This sequence joins TRBV29-1 and TRBJ2-5, with 12 nucleotides matching TRBD1. This CDR3 is 14 amino acids long. Germline lookup yields CDR1 SQVTM and CDR2 ANQGSEA. The trim removed 5 bases at V and 5 bases at J, leaving 6 bases unmatched. The CDR3 bases are TGCAGCGTTTCGGGACAGGGGGCACGGGAGACCCAGTACTTC. It codes for CSVSGQGARETQYF.

This chain links TRBV7-6 with TRBJ2-7; 12 bases align to TRBD2. The V segment lost 3 bases and the J segment 6 bases; nucleotides outside the gene matches: 9. The CDR3 is made up of 16 amino acids. In germline, CDR1 is SGHVS, CDR2 FNYEAQ. CDR3 protein: CASSLRLAGAQGEQYF. CDR3 sequence (DNA): TGTGCCAGCAGCTTGCGACTAGCGGGGGCTCAGGGCGAGCAGTACTTC. The full variable domain, its missing parts supplied by reference TRBV7-6 and TRBJ2-7, is GAGVSQSPRYKVTKRGQDVALRCDPISGHVSLYWYRQALGQGPEFLTYFNYEAQQDKSGLPNDRFSAERPEGSISTLTIQRTEQRDSAMYRCASSLRLAGAQGEQYFGPGTRLTVT.

The CDR3 DNA reads TGTGCCAGCATCGATTTAGTGGGCGGGAGGATTGGCACTGAAGCTTTCTTT. Protein: CASIDLVGGRIGTEAFF. The chain is built from TRBV28 and TRBJ1-1; D call uncertain. The CDR3 is 17 amino acids. V shed 7 bases and J shed 4 bases, with 25 bases lying between them. CDR1 MDHEN and CDR2 SYDVKM come from the germline V gene. Variable domain in full (rest from reference TRBV28 and TRBJ1-1): DVKVTQSSRYLVKRTGEKVFLECVQDMDHENMFWYRQDPGLGLRLIYFSYDVKMKEKGDIPEGYSVSREKKERFSLILESASTNQTSMYLCASIDLVGGRIGTEAFFGQGTRLTVV.

The gene calls are TRBV19 and TRBJ1-6, with 11 positions matching TRBD1. Trimming at V came to 6 bases and at J to 10 bases, leaving 5 bases not matched to a gene. The CDR3 has 14 residues. Germline CDR1 LNHDA, CDR2 SQIVND (reference sequence). This chain's CDR3 is CASRGTGGVSPLHF. The CDR3 DNA follows: TGTGCCAGTAGAGGGACAGGGGGAGTGTCACCCCTCCACTTT.

In its sample, this clone was seen many times. J is TRBJ1-2 and V is TRBV19; D may be TRBD1 (6 bases). The V gene's germline CDR1 is LNHDA and CDR2 SQIVND (reference sequence). The CDR3 sequence is 14 residues long. V gave up 1 base and J gave up 7 bases, with 13 bases separating them. Here the CDR3 reads CASSIGLGAFGYTF. The CDR3 region has the DNA TGTGCCAGTAGTATAGGCCTGGGGGCCTTTGGCTACACCTTC.